The 3 T cell receptor beta chains below all came from one sample that was sequenced in a study of human T cells and chemical hapten exposure. Time point noted: pre-sensitization, week 0. As for treatment: therapeutic diphenylcyclopropenone sensitization with weekly scalp DPC. One entry per CDR3 protein, called by TCRdb with MiXCR from the RACE reads. The table shows about 40,000 distinct CDR3 sequences, with about 10% occurring only once. This specimen consisted of whole blood, obtained in connection with sensitization to the hapten diphenylcyclopropenone (DPC). The receptors here all came from a man aged 25-45 years with alopecia areata. Some clones in this sample may be carry-over from other donors' samples.

This clonotype has a count of ten or more. The gene calls are TRBV20-1 and TRBJ2-4, with D possibly matching TRBD2 (6 bases). The V end was cut by 5 bases, the J end by 0 bases, with 20 bases between. This CDR3 spans 17 amino acids. Germline assignment: CDR1 DFQATT and CDR2 SNEGSKA (reference sequence). The chain's CDR3 is CSAGSPWTGLAKNIQYF. The CDR3 region has the DNA TGCAGTGCTGGATCACCCTGGACGGGACTAGCCAAAAACATTCAGTACTTC.

This clonotype was recorded at least ten times. The chain couples TRBV11-2 to TRBJ2-3, with D possibly matching TRBD1 (7 bases). CDR3 length: 14 amino acids. V dropped 5 bases and J dropped 6 bases, with 15 bases sitting between them. Germline V gene data show CDR1 as SGHAT and CDR2 as FQNNGV. This CDR3 is CASSAGQHTDTQYF. Written as DNA, the CDR3 is TGTGCCAGCAGCGCGGGACAGCACACGGATACGCAGTATTTT.

The chain uses TRBV29-1 and TRBJ2-6; unclear D gene. Trimming shortened V by 5 bases and J by 2 bases, and 7 bases separated the two germline ends. CDR3 length equals 13 residues. Looked up from germline, CDR1 is SQVTM and CDR2 is ANQGSEA. This CDR3 is CSVWGTGANVLTF. CDR3 DNA: TGCAGCGTTTGGGGAACTGGGGCCAACGTCCTGACTTTC.